A single sample is the source of the 17 T cell receptor beta chains below, sequenced in a study of shared clonotypes between healthy human individuals. The table came from immunoSEQ multiplex PCR; TCRdb's copy has only in-frame clones and leaves some out. The sample has some 1,400,000 clones, roughly 97% seen once; the top ten hold about 1%. The sample was naive CD4+ T cells sorted from blood. The subset here: CD45RA+ positively selected. The receptors derive from a man aged 25 to 40 in good health.

The rearrangement uses TRBV10-3 and TRBJ2-2; D tentatively fits TRBD1 or TRBD2 (5 bases each). Germline V gives CDR1 ENHRY, CDR2 SYGVKD. Trimming stripped 8 bases from V and 5 bases from J, with 18 bases between. The CDR3 length is 15 residues. CDR3 coding DNA: TGTGCCATCGGGGCTAGCCCGAGAGGAACCGGGGAGCTGTTTTTT. This gives the protein CAIGASPRGTGELFF.

This clone occurred once. This chain joins TRBV2 and TRBJ2-1, with D possibly called TRBD1 or TRBD2 (5 bases each). There are 13 residues in the CDR3. Germline V gene sequence: CDR1 SNHLY, CDR2 FYNNEI. V lost 1 base and J lost 5, with 6 bases in between. CDR3 protein: CASSEGGHNEQFF. As DNA, the CDR3 is TGTGCCAGCAGTGAAGGGGGACACAATGAGCAGTTCTTC.

The rearrangement uses TRBV11-2 and TRBJ1-1; no firm D call. The CDR3 consists of 12 residues. V was trimmed by 2 bases and J by 4 bases, leaving 5 bases between them. From germline, CDR1 is SGHAT and CDR2 FQNNGV. The CDR3 sequence is CASSLYGTEAFF. The CDR3 coding sequence is TGTGCCAGCAGCTTATACGGCACTGAAGCTTTCTTT.

CDR3 in DNA: TGTGCCAGCTCAGGGGGACCTAACTATGGCTACACCTTC. This translates into CASSGGPNYGYTF. The chain couples TRBV18 to TRBJ1-2; possible D gene TRBD1, 5 bases. V dropped 5 bases and J dropped 0 bases, with 7 bases sitting between them. Germline CDR1 KGHSH, CDR2 LQKENI. The CDR3 sequence is 13 residues long.

The V gene is TRBV28, the J gene TRBJ2-7; 7 nucleotides align to TRBD1. This CDR3 contains 15 residues. J was trimmed by 0 bases and V by 7 bases; bases with no gene match: 9. The germline V gene encodes CDR1 MDHEN and CDR2 SYDVKM. CDR3 sequence (DNA): TGTGCCAGCAAGTCCAAGGGGGCGAACTCCTACGAGCAGTACTTC. Amino acid sequence: CASKSKGANSYEQYF.

The chain links TRBV10-3 to TRBJ2-7; D ambiguous. CDR1 and CDR2 (germline): ENHRY, SYGVKD. The CDR3 length is 12 residues. Trimming cost V 4 bases and J 7 bases, with 11 bases left between them. The CDR3 loop reads CAISVLAGEQYF. CDR3 in DNA: TGTGCCATCAGTGTTTTAGCTGGGGAGCAGTACTTC.

This clone was found a few times. Other nucleotide sequences from this sample produce the same CDR3. The rearrangement joins TRBV14 to TRBJ2-1; 7 nucleotides match TRBD2. The germline CDR1 and CDR2 sequences are SGHDN and FVKESK. CDR3 length equals 15 residues. The trim removed 1 base at V and 3 bases at J, leaving 3 bases unmatched. The CDR3 coding sequence is TGTGCCAGCAGCCAAGGGCTAGCGGTCTACAATGAGCAGTTCTTC. Translating gives CASSQGLAVYNEQFF.

This clone appeared once. The chain has TRBV10-2 and TRBJ2-3, with D uncertain. The CDR3 is 15 residues long. Germline CDR1 reads WSHSY; CDR2 reads SAAADI. Deletions cut 6 bases from V and 4 bases from J, with 17 bases between. In nucleotides, the CDR3 is TGCGCCAGCAGGGACCTATGGCTCCCCCCAGATACGCAGTATTTT. Protein sequence: CASRDLWLPPDTQYF.

The chain links TRBV9 to TRBJ1-2; D possibly corresponds to TRBD1 (6 bases). Germline CDR1 is SGDLS and CDR2 is YYNGEE. CDR3 size: 15 residues. Trimming took off 1 base at V and 8 bases at J, with 18 bases between the two ends. CDR3 sequence (DNA): TGTGCCAGCAGCGTATCCGTATCAGGGGATAAAGGCTACACCTTC. It encodes CASSVSVSGDKGYTF. Complete variable domain (other parts from reference TRBV9 and TRBJ1-2): DSGVTQTPKHLITATGQRVTLRCSPRSGDLSVYWYQQSLDQGLQFLIQYYNGEERAKGNILERFSAQQFPDLHSELNLSSLELGDSALYFCASSVSVSGDKGYTFGSGTRLTVV.

The chain recombines TRBV19 with TRBJ2-1; the match to TRBD2 covers 7 bases. V lost 1 base and J lost 2; bases outside the gene matches: 2. This CDR3 is built from 15 residues. Germline V lookup: CDR1 LNHDA, CDR2 SQIVND (reference sequence). The CDR3 loop reads CASSIAGRAYNEQFF. The CDR3, as DNA: TGTGCCAGTAGTATAGCTGGGAGGGCCTACAATGAGCAGTTCTTC.

The genes are TRBV12-5 and TRBJ2-1; D uncertain. Germline V gene data show CDR1 as LGHNT and CDR2 as FRNRAP. The CDR3 runs 16 residues. The V and J ends lost 0 bases and 0 bases respectively, with 9 bases between them. The CDR3 DNA is TGTGCTAGTGGTTTGGTACGAGGCCTCTCCTACAATGAGCAGTTCTTC. Protein: CASGLVRGLSYNEQFF.

The rearrangement joins TRBV5-6 to TRBJ2-1; TRBD2 agrees at 9 bases. Per the germline V gene, CDR1 is SGHDT and CDR2 is YYEEEE. This CDR3 is 15 amino acids long. V lost 6 bases, J lost 4 bases, and 8 bases stayed unmatched. CDR3 in DNA: TGTGCCAGCAATCGCGGGAGGGGTTTGTACAATGAGCAGTTCTTC. This translates into CASNRGRGLYNEQFF.

This rearrangement joins TRBV18 to TRBJ2-5; D is undetermined. The V and J ends lost 0 bases and 0 bases respectively, with 11 bases between them. Germline CDR1 and CDR2: KGHSH and LQKENI. This CDR3 is built from 16 residues. CDR3 amino acids: CASSPPDGTYQETQYF. The CDR3 nucleotides read TGTGCCAGCTCACCACCGGACGGAACCTACCAAGAGACCCAGTACTTC.

This sequence joins TRBV27 and TRBJ2-4; 10 bases agree with TRBD2. CDR3 length equals 16 residues. The V and J ends lost 6 bases and 0 bases, in that order; junction bases with no gene match: 5. The germline CDR1 and CDR2 sequences are MNHEY and SMNVEV (reference sequence). The CDR3 DNA follows: TGTGCCAGCAGACGGACTAGCGGTATAGCCAAAAACATTCAGTACTTC. This translates into CASRRTSGIAKNIQYF.

This chain joins TRBV2 and TRBJ2-7; a possible D gene is TRBD2 (5 bases). The CDR3 runs to 15 residues. Germline V lookup: CDR1 SNHLY, CDR2 FYNNEI. The germline V and J ends were trimmed by 6 bases and 0 bases, with 15 bases remaining between them. The CDR3 DNA reads as TGTGCCAGCAGCTCGCGGATGACTATCTCCTACGAGCAGTACTTC. This encodes CASSSRMTISYEQYF.

V and J are TRBV5-1 and TRBJ2-1, with D tentatively TRBD1 (6 bases). Per germline, CDR1 SGHRS and CDR2 YFSETQ. The CDR3 is 15 amino acids. The germline V and J ends were trimmed by 4 bases and 10 bases, with 21 bases remaining between them. CDR3 DNA: TGCGCCAGCAGCCTCACAGGGTCCCACGGAGAAGAGCAGTTCTTC. Its translation is CASSLTGSHGEEQFF.

This clone was found once. The V call is TRBV5-4, the J call TRBJ1-2; D is possibly TRBD1 (5 bases). Germline V gene data show CDR1 as SGHNT and CDR2 as YYREEE (reference sequence). The CDR3 has 15 residues. V gave up 0 bases and J gave up 4 bases, with 13 bases separating them. The CDR3 protein is CASSLAGREIYGYTF. The CDR3 DNA reads TGTGCCAGCAGCTTGGCCGGCAGGGAGATCTATGGCTACACCTTC. Full variable domain (remainder filled in from reference TRBV5-4 and TRBJ1-2): ETGVTQSPTHLIKTRGQQVTLRCSSQSGHNTVSWYQQALGQGPQFIFQYYREEENGRGNFPPRFSGLQFPNYSSELNVNALELDDSALYLCASSLAGREIYGYTFGSGTRLTVV.